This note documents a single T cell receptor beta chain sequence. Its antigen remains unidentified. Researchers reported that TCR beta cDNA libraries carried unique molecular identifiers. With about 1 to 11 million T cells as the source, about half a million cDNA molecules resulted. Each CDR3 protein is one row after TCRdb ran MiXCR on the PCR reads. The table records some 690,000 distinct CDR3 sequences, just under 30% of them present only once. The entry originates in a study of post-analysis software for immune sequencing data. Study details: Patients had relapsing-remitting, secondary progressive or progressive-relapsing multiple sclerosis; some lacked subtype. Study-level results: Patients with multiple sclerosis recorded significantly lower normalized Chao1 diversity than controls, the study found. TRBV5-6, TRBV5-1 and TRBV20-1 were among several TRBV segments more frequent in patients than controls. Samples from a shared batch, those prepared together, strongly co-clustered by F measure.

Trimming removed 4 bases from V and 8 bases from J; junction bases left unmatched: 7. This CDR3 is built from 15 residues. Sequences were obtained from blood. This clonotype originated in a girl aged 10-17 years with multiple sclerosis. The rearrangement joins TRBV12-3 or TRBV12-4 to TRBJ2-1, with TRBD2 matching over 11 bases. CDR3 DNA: TGTGCCAGCAGTTATGGGACTAGCGGAGGCGATGAGCAGTTCTTC. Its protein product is CASSYGTSGGDEQFF.